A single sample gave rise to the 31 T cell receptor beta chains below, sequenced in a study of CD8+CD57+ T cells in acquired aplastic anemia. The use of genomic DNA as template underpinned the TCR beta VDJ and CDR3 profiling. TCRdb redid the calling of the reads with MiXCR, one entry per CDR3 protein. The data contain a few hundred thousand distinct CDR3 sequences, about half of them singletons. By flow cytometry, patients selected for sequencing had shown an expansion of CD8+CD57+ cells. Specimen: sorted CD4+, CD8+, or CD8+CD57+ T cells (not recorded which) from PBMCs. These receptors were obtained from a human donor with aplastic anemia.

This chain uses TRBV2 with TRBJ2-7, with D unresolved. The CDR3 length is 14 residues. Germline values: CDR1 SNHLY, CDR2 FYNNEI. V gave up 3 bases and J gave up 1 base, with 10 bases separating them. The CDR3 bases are TGTGCCAGCAGTGACGGCAGCCCTTCCTACGAGCAGTACTTC. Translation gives CASSDGSPSYEQYF.

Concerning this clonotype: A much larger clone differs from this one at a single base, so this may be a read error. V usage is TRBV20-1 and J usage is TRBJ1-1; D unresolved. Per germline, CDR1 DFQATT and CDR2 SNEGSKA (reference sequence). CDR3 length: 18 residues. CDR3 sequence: CGARDPRARESMNTEAFF. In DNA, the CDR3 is TGCGGTGCTAGAGATCCGCGGGCAAGGGAGAGTATGAACACTGAAGCTTTCTTT.

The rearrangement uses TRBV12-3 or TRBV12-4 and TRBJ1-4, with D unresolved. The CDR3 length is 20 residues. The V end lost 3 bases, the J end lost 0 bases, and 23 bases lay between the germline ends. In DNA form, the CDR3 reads TGTGCCAGCAGTTTCATCTGGATGGGCAGGACCCCTTCAACTAATGAAAAACTGTTTTTT. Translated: CASSFIWMGRTPSTNEKLFF.

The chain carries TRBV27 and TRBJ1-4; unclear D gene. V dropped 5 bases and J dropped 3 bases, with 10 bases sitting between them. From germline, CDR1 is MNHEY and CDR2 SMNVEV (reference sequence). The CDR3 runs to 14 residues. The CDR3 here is CASSNWSPNEKLFF. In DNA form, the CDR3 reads TGTGCCAGCAGTAACTGGTCCCCTAATGAAAAACTGTTTTTT. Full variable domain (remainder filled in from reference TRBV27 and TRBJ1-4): EAQVTQNPRYLITVTGKKLTVTCSQNMNHEYMSWYRQDPGLGLRQIYYSMNVEVTDKGDVPEGYKVSRKEKRNFPLILESPSPNQTSLYFCASSNWSPNEKLFFGSGTQLSVL.

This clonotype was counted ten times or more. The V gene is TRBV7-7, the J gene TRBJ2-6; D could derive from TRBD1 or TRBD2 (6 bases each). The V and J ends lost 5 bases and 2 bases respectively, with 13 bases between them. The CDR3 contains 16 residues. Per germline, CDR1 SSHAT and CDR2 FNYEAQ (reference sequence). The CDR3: CASSPQRGAGANVLTF. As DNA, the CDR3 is TGTGCCAGCAGCCCCCAAAGGGGGGCTGGGGCCAACGTCCTGACTTTC. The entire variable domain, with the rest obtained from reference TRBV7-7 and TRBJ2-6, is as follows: GAGVSQSPRYKVTKRGQDVTLRCDPISSHATLYWYQQALGQGPEFLTYFNYEAQPDKSGLPSDRFSAERPEGSISTLTIQRTEQRDSAMYRCASSPQRGAGANVLTFGAGSRLTVL.

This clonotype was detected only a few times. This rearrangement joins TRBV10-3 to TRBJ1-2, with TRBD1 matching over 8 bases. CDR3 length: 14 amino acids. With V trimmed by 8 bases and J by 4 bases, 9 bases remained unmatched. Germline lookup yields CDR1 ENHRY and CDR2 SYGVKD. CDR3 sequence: CAISWQGASYGYTF. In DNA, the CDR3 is TGTGCCATCTCTTGGCAGGGGGCGTCCTATGGCTACACCTTC.

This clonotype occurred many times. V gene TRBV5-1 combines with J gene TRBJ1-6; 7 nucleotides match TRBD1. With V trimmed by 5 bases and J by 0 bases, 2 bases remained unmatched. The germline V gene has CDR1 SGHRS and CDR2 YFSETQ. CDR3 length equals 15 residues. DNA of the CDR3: TGCGCCAGCAGAAGGGACAGCTCCTATAATTCACCCCTCCACTTT. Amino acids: CASRRDSSYNSPLHF. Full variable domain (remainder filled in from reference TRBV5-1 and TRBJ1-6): KAGVTQTPRYLIKTRGQQVTLSCSPISGHRSVSWYQQTPGQGLQFLFEYFSETQRNKGNFPGRFSGRQFSNSRSEMNVSTLELGDSALYLCASRRDSSYNSPLHFGNGTRLTVT.

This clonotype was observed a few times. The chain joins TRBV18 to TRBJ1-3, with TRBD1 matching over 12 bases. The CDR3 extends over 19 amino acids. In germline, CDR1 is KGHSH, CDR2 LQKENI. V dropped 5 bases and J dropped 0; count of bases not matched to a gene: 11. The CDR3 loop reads CASSTSPGQGASSGNTIYF. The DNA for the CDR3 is TGTGCCAGCTCAACGAGTCCGGGACAGGGGGCTTCCTCTGGAAACACCATATATTTT.

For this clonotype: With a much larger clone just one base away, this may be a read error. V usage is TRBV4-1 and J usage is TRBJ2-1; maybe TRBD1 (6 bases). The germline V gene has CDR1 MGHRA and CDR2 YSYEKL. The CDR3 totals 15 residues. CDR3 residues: CASSQPQGSYNERFF. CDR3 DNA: TGCGCCAGCAGCCAACCACAGGGATCCTACAATGAGCGGTTCTTC.

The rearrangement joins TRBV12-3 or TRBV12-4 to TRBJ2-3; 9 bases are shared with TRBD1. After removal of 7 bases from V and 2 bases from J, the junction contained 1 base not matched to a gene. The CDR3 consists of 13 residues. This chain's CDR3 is CASIQGATDTQYF. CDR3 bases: TGTGCCAGCATACAGGGGGCCACAGATACGCAGTATTTT.

The CDR3 region is CASSQQGGASYNEQFF. CDR3 sequence (DNA): TGTGCCAGTAGTCAACAGGGGGGGGCTTCCTACAATGAGCAGTTCTTC. The J gene is TRBJ2-1, the V gene TRBV19; a possible D gene is TRBD1 (8 bases). V lost 5 bases and J 1 base, leaving 15 bases between the germline ends. Germline V gene lookup returns CDR1 LNHDA and CDR2 SQIVND (reference sequence). CDR3 size: 16 residues. Full variable domain (outside the CDR3, taken from reference TRBV19 and TRBJ2-1): DGGITQSPKYLFRKEGQNVTLSCEQNLNHDAMYWYRQDPGQGLRLIYYSQIVNDFQKGDIAEGYSVSREKKESFPLTVTSAQKNPTAFYLCASSQQGGASYNEQFFGPGTRLTVL.

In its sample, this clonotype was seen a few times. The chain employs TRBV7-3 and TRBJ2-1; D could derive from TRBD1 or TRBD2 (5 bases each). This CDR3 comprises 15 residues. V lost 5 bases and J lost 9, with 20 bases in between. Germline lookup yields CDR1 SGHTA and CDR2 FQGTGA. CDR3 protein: CASSDPGRFIGEQFF. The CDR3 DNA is TGTGCCAGCAGCGATCCGGGACGTTTCATCGGTGAGCAGTTCTTC. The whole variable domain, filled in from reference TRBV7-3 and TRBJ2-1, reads GAGVSQTPSNKVTEKGKYVELRCDPISGHTALYWYRQSLGQGPEFLIYFQGTGAADDSGLPNDRFFAVRPEGSVSTLKIQRTERGDSAVYLCASSDPGRFIGEQFFGPGTRLTVL.

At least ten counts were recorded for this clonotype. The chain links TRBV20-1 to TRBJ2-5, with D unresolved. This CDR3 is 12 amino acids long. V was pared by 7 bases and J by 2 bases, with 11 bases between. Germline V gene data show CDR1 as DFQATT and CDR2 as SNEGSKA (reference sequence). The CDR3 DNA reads TGCAGTGTTTCCGGTCTGCAAGAGACCCAGTACTTC. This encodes CSVSGLQETQYF.

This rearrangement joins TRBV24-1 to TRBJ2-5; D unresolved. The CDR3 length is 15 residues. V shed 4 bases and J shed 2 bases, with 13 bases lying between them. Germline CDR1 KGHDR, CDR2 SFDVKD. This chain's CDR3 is CATSDPAVGQETQYF. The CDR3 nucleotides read TGTGCCACCAGTGACCCGGCGGTTGGTCAAGAGACCCAGTACTTC.

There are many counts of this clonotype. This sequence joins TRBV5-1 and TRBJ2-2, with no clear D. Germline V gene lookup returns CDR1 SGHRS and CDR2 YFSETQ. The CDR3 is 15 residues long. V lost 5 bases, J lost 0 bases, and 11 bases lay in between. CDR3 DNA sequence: TGCGCCAGCAGGGAAGTTCCCGCGAACACCGGGGAGCTGTTTTTT. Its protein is CASREVPANTGELFF.

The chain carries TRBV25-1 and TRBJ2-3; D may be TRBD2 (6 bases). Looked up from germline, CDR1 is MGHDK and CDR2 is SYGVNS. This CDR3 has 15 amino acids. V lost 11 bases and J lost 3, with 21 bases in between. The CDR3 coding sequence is TGTGCCCCACCTCAGTATAACGGGAGTACAGATACGCAGTATTTT. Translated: CAPPQYNGSTDTQYF.

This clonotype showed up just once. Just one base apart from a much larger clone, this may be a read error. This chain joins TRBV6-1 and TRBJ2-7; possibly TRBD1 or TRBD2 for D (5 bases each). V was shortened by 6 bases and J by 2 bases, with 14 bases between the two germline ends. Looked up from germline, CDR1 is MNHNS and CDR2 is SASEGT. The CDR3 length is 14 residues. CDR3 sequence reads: CASSLDWTTYEQYF. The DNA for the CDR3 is TGTGCCAGCAGCCTGGACTGGACAACCTACGAGCAGTACTTC.

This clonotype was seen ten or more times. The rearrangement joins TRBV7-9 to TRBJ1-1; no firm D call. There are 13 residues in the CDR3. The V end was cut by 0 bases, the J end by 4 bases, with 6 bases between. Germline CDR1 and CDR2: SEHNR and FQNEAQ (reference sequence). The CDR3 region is CASSLARTTEAFF. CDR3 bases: TGTGCCAGCAGCTTAGCGAGGACCACTGAAGCTTTCTTT.

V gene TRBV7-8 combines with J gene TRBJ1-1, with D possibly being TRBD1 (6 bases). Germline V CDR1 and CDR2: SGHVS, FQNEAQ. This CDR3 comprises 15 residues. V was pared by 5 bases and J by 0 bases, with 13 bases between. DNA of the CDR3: TGTGCCAGCAGCCCAGGGGTATTTTTGAACACTGAAGCTTTCTTT. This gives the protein CASSPGVFLNTEAFF.

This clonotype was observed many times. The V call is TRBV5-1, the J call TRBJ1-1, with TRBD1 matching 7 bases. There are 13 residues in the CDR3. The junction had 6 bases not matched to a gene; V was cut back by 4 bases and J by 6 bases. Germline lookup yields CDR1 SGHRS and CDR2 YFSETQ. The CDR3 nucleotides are TGCGCCAGCAGCGGGGACAGTGGCGCTGAAGCTTTCTTT. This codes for CASSGDSGAEAFF.

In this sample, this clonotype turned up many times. CDR3 bases: TGCAGCGTGATCCAGTATGGGGGGCGGTACGAGCAGTACTTC. Protein product: CSVIQYGGRYEQYF. The chain joins TRBV29-1 to TRBJ2-7; D possibly uses TRBD1 or TRBD2 (6 bases each). Germline V gene sequence: CDR1 SQVTM, CDR2 ANQGSEA. The CDR3 covers 14 residues. Deletions cut 6 bases from V and 4 bases from J, with 19 bases between.

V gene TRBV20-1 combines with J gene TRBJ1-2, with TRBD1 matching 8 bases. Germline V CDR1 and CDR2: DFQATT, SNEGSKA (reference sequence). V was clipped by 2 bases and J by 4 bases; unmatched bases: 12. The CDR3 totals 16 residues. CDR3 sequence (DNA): TGCAGTGCTAGACCACCGACAGGGGCCCTATCCTATGGCTACACCTTC. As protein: CSARPPTGALSYGYTF.

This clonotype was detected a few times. CDR3 amino acids: CAILDADFGNTIYF. DNA for the CDR3: TGTGCCATTCTGGACGCGGACTTTGGAAACACCATATATTTT. This chain connects TRBV10-3 to TRBJ1-3; D unclear. The germline V and J ends were trimmed by 9 bases and 3 bases, with 15 bases remaining between them. Germline V lookup: CDR1 ENHRY, CDR2 SYGVKD. CDR3 length: 14 amino acids.

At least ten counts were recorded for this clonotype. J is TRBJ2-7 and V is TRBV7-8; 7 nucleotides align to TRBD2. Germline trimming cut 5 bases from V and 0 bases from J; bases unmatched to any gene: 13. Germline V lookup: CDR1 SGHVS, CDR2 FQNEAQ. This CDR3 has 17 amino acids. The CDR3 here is CASSPYSGLGSSYEQYF. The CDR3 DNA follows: TGTGCCAGCAGCCCATACTCCGGACTAGGGAGCTCCTACGAGCAGTACTTC.

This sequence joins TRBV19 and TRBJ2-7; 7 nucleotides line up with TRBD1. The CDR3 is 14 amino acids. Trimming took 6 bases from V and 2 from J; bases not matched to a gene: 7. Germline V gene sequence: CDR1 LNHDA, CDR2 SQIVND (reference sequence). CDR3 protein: CASSRETGTYEQYF. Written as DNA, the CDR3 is TGTGCCAGTAGCCGTGAGACAGGGACCTACGAGCAGTACTTC.

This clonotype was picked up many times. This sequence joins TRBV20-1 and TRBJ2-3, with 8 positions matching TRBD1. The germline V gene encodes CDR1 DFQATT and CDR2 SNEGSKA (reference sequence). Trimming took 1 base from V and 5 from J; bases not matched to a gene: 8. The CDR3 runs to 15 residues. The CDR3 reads CSARVAGGHGDTQYF. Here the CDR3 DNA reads TGCAGTGCTAGAGTAGCAGGGGGCCATGGAGATACGCAGTATTTT.

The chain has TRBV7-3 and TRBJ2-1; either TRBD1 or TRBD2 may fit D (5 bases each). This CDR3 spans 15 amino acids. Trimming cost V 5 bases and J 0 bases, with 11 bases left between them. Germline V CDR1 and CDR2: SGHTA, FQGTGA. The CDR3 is CASSLGDHSYNEQFF. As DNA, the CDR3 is TGTGCCAGCAGCCTGGGGGACCACTCCTACAATGAGCAGTTCTTC.

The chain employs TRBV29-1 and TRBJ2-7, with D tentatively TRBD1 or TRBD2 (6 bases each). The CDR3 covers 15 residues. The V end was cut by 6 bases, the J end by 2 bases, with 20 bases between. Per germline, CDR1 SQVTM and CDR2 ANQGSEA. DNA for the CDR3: TGCAGCGTCGAATTAGACCCGGGGGCCGCCTACGAGCAGTACTTC. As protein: CSVELDPGAAYEQYF.

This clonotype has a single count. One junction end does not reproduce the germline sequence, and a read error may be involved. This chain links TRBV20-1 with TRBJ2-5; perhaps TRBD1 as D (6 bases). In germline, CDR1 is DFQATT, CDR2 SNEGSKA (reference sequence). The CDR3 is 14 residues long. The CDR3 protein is CSARVWGLGETQYF. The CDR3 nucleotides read TGCAGTGCCAGAGTCTGGGGGCTTGGGGAGACCCAGTACTTC.

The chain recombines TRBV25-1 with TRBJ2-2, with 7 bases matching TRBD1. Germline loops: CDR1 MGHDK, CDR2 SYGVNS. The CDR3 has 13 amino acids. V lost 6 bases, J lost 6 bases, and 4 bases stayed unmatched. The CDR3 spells CASRDRAAGELFF. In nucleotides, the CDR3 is TGTGCCAGCAGAGACAGGGCGGCCGGGGAGCTGTTTTTT.

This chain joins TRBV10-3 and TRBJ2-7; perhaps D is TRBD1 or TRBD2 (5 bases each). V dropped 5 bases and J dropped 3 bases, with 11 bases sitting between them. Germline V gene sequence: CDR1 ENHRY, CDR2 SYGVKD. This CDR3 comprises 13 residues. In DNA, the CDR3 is TGTGCCATCAGTAGGGACGGATACTACGAGCAGTACTTC. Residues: CAISRDGYYEQYF.